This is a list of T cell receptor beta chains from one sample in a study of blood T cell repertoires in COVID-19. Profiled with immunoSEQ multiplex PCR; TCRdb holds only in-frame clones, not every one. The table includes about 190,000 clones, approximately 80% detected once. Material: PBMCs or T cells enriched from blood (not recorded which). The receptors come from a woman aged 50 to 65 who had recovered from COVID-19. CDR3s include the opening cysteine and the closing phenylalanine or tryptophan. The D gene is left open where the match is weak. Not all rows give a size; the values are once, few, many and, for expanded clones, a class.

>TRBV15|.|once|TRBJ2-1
TGTGCCACCAGCAGAGAAACGGTCCTAAATGAGCAGTTCTTC
CATSRETVLNEQFF
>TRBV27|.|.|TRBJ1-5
TGTGCCAGCAGTTTTCGGGACTCAAATCAGCCCCAGCATTTT
CASSFRDSNQPQHF
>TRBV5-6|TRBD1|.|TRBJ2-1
TGTGCCAGCAGCCGCGGACAGGGGGCTTACAATGAGCAGTTCTTC
CASSRGQGAYNEQFF
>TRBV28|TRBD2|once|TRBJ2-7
TGTGCCAGCACCCCAAAACGGGGGGGCGGGTTACGCTACGAGCAGTACTTC
CASTPKRGGGLRYEQYF
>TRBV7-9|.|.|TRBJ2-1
TGTGCCAGCAGCTTAGGCGCTAGCTTCTACAATGAGCAGTTCTTC
CASSLGASFYNEQFF
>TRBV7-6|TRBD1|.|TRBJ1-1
TGTGCCAGCAGCTTAGCAAAGGACAGGGTAGCTTTCTTT
CASSLAKDRVAFF
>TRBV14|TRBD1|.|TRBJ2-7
TGTGCCAGCAGCCAAGGGGACAGGGGGCTTCCCTACGAGCAGTACTTC
CASSQGDRGLPYEQYF
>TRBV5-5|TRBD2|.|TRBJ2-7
TGTGCCAGCAACCCCCCTACTAGCGGGAGGCCCCATTTC
CASNPPTSGRPHF
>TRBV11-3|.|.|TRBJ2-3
TGTGCCAGCAGCCTCGGAAGCGTAAGCACAGATACGCAGTATTTT
CASSLGSVSTDTQYF
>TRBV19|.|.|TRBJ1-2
TGTGCCAGTAGTGAGAGCTCAAAGAGCTACTATGGCTACACCTTC
CASSESSKSYYGYTF
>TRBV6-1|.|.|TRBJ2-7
TGTGCCAGCAGTGAATCAGGGTATCTTAGCTTCTACGGGCAGTACTTC
CASSESGYLSFYGQYF
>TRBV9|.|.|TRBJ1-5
TGTGCCAGCAGCGTAGCGGGGAATAGCAATCAGCCCCAGCATTTT
CASSVAGNSNQPQHF
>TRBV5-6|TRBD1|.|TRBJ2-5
TGTGCCAGCAGCTCGACAGGGGGGGAAGAGACCCAGTACTTC
CASSSTGGEETQYF
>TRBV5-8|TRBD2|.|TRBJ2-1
TGTGCCAGCAGCCCCGGACTAGCGGGAGATCAGTTCTTC
CASSPGLAGDQFF
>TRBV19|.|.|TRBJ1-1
TGTGCCAGTAGTAGGTCAACCCTATACGAAGCTTTCTTT
CASSRSTLYEAFF
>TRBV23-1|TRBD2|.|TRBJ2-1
TGCGCCAGCAGTTTGCGCCCACCGGGACTAGAGTACAATGAGCAGTTCTTC
CASSLRPPGLEYNEQFF
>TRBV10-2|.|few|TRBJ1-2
TGCGCCAGCAGTGACAAACAAGGGGGATACTATGGCTACACCTTC
CASSDKQGGYYGYTF
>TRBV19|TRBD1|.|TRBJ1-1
TGTGCCAGTAGTGACTCCGGGACAGGGGGGACTGAAGCTTTCTTT
CASSDSGTGGTEAFF
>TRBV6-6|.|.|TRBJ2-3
TGTGCCAGCAGGCCTGCGGGGCGCACAGATACGCAGTATTTT
CASRPAGRTDTQYF
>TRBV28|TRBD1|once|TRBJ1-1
TGTGCCAGCAGTTTAGGGGCAGGGGGCGACACTGAAGCTTTCTTT
CASSLGAGGDTEAFF
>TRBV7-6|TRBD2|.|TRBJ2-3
TGTGCCAGCAGCTCTAGCGGGGGGACAGATACGCAGTATTTT
CASSSSGGTDTQYF
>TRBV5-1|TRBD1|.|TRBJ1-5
TGCGCCAGCAGCCTTCGACAGGGAGGACAGCCCCAGCATTTT
CASSLRQGGQPQHF
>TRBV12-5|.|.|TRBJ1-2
TGTGCTAGTGGCCGAGACAGGTCCGGGTATGGCTACACCTTC
CASGRDRSGYGYTF